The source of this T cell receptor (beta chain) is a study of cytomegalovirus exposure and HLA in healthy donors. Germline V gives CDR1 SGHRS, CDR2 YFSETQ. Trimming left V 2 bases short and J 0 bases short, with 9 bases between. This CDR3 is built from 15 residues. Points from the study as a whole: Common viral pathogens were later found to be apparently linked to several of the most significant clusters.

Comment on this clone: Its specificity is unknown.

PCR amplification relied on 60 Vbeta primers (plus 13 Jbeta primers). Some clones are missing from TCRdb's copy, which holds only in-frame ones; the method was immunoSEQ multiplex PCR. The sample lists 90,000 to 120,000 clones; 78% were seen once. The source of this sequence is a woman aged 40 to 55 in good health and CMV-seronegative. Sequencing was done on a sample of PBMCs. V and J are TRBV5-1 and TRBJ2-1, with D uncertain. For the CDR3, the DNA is TGCGCCAGCAGCTTCGACTTACTCTCCTACAATGAGCAGTTCTTC. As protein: CASSFDLLSYNEQFF. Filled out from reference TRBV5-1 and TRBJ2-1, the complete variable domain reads KAGVTQTPRYLIKTRGQQVTLSCSPISGHRSVSWYQQTPGQGLQFLFEYFSETQRNKGNFPGRFSGRQFSNSRSEMNVSTLELGDSALYLCASSFDLLSYNEQFFGPGTRLTVL.